This T cell receptor (beta chain) was recorded in a study of CD8+ T cells in alopecia areata. This clone was detected a few times. As yet, its antigen is unknown. cDNA prepared by RNA extraction and subsequent reverse transcription served as the template for sequencing. The table came from immunoSEQ multiplex PCR; TCRdb's copy has only in-frame clones and leaves some out. The sample has 190,000 or so clones, about 60% seen once. J was trimmed by 10 bases and V by 5 bases; bases with no gene match: 6. CDR1 and CDR2 from the germline V gene are SQVTM and ANQGSEA. The CDR3 is made up of 13 amino acids. Treatment in this sample: oral pan-JAK inhibitor, 5-10 mg twice daily. General observations from the study: Sharing of TCRs across patients appeared less clear than in mice, possibly for HLA-related reasons.

The specimen was CD8+ T cells sorted from blood, collected at week 24, from a patient treated with tofacitinib. The chain is built from TRBV29-1 and TRBJ1-6; the match to TRBD1 covers 9 bases. This receptor was identified in a human donor with alopecia areata. CDR3 bases: TGCAGCGTTATGACAGGGGGTGACTCACCCCTCCACTTT. Protein sequence: CSVMTGGDSPLHF.